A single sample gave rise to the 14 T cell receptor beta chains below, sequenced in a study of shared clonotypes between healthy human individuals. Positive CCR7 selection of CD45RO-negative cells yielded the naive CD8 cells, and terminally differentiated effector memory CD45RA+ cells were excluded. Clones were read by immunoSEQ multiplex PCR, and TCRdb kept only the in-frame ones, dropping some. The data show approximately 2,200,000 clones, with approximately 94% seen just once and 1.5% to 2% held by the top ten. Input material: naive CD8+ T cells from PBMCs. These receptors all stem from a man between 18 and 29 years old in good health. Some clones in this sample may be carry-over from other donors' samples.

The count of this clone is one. The CDR3 DNA follows: TGTGCCAGCTCATGGGGGGGGAGGCCTGAAGCTTTCTTT. Translating it yields CASSWGGRPEAFF. The rearrangement uses TRBV28 and TRBJ1-1, with D tentatively TRBD1 (5 bases). The germline V gene encodes CDR1 MDHEN and CDR2 SYDVKM. V dropped 8 bases and J dropped 6 bases, with 16 bases sitting between them. The CDR3 is 13 amino acids.

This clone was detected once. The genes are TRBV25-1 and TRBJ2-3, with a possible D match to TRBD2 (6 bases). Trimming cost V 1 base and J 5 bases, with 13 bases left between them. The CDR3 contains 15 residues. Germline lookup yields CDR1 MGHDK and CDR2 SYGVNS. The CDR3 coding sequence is TGTGCCAGCAGTGAATTGAACATAGCGGAAGATACGCAGTATTTT. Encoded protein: CASSELNIAEDTQYF.

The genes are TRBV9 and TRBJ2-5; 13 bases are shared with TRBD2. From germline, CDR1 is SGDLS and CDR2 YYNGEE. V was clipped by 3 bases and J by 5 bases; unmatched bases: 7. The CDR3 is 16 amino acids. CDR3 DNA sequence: TGTGCCAGCAGCGCTGGGACTAGCGGGATCAGGGAGACCCAGTACTTC. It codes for CASSAGTSGIRETQYF.

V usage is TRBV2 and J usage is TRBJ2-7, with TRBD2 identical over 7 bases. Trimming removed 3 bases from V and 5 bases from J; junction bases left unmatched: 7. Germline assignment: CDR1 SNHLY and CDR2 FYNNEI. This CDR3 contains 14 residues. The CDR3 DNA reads TGTGCCAGCAGTGATTCCGGGAGGAGGGACGAGCAGTACTTC. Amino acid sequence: CASSDSGRRDEQYF.

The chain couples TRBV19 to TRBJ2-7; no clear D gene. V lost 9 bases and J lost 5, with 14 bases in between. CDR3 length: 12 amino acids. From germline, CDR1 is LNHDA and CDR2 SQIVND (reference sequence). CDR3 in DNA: TGTGCCAGCGGATCTAATCCCCACGAGCAGTACTTC. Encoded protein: CASGSNPHEQYF.

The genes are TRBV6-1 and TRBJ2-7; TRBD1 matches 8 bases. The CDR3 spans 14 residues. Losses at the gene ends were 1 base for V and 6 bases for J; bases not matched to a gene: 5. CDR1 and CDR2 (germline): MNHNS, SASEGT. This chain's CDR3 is CASSEDRGFAEQYF. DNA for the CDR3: TGTGCCAGCAGTGAAGACAGGGGGTTCGCCGAGCAGTACTTC.

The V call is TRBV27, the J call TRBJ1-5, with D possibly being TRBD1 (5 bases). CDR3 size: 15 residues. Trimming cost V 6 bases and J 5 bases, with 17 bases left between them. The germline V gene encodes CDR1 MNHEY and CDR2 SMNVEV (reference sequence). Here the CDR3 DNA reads TGTGCCAGCAGCCCGAGGGAGTCAGGGTATCAGCCCCAGCATTTT. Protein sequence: CASSPRESGYQPQHF.

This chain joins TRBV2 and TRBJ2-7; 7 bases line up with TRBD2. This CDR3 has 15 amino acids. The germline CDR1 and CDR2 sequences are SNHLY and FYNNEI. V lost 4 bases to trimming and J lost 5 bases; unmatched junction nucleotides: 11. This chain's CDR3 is CASSVPPAGAHEQYF. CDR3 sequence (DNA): TGTGCCAGCAGTGTTCCTCCGGCGGGAGCCCACGAGCAGTACTTC.

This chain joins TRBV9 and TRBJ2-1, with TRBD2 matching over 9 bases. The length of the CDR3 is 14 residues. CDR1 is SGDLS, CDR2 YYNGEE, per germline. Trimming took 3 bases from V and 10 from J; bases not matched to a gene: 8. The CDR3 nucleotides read TGTGCCAGCAGCGGCGGACTAGCGAAGAGGGAGCAGTTCTTC. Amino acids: CASSGGLAKREQFF.

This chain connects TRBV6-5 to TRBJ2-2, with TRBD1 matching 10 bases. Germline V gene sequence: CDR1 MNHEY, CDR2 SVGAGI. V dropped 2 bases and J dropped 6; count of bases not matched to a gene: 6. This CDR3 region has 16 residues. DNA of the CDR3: TGTGCCAGCAGTTACCCGGGGACAGGGGTTCCCGGGGAGCTGTTTTTT. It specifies CASSYPGTGVPGELFF.

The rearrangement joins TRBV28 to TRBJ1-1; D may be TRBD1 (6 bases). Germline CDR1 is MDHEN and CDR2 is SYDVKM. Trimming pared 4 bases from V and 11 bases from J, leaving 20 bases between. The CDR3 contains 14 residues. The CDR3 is CASSWYNRAPVAFF. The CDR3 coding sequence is TGTGCCAGCAGTTGGTACAACAGGGCCCCCGTCGCTTTCTTT. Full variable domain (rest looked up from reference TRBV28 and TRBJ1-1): DVKVTQSSRYLVKRTGEKVFLECVQDMDHENMFWYRQDPGLGLRLIYFSYDVKMKEKGDIPEGYSVSREKKERFSLILESASTNQTSMYLCASSWYNRAPVAFFGQGTRLTVV.

CDR3 DNA: TGTGCCAGCAGTTCCGGGTTTGGGTCAAGCTCCTACGAGCAGTACTTC. It yields the protein CASSSGFGSSSYEQYF. This chain connects TRBV6-6 to TRBJ2-7, with D unclear. Germline V gives CDR1 MNHNY, CDR2 SVGAGI (reference sequence). V shed 4 bases and J shed 0 bases, with 16 bases lying between them. This CDR3 is built from 16 residues.

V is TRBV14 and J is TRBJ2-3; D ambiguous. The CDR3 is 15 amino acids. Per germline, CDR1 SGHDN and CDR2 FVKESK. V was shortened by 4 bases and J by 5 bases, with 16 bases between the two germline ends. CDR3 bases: TGTGCCAGCAGCCCCCCCGCGGCCGAGGTAGATACGCAGTATTTT. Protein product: CASSPPAAEVDTQYF.

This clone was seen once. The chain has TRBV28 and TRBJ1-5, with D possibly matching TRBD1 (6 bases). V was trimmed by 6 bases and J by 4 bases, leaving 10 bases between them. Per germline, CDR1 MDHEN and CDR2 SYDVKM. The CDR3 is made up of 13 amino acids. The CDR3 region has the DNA TGTGCCAGCAGAAATACAGGGAATCAGCCCCAGCATTTT. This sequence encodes CASRNTGNQPQHF.